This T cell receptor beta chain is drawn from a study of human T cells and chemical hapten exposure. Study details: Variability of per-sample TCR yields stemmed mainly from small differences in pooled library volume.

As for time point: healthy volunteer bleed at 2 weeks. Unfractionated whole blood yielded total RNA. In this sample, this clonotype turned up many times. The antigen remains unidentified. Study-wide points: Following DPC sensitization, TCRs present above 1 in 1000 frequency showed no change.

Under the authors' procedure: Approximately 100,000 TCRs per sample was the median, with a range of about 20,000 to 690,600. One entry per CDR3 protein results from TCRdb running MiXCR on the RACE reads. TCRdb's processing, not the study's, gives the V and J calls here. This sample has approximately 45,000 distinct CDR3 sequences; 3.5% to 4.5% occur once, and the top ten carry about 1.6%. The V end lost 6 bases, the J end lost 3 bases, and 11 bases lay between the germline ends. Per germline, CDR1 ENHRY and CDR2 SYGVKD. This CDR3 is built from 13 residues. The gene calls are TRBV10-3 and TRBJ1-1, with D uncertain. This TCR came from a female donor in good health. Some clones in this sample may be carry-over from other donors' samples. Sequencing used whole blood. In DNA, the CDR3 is TGTGCCATCAGGCAAAGGAGGGACACTGAAGCTTTCTTT. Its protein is CAIRQRRDTEAFF.